This entry lists 5 T cell receptor beta chains sequenced from one sample in a study of human T cells and chemical hapten exposure (dated by TCRdb to 2020 to 2023). Preparation of the library involved RACE. Sequencing took place on a NextSeq 500. Through fastp at Q25 and MiXCR, TCRdb rebuilt clones from the public reads, retaining in-frame beta chains. Rows merge per CDR3 protein into single entries with the most common DNA and genes. For this sample there are about 380,000 distinct CDR3 sequences; roughly 4.8% appear just once. The ten largest make up about 2.2% of the sample. The time point label for this specimen denotes: patch test 1, 2 weeks after DPC sensitization. The treatment or condition label, read with the paper, signifies: therapeutic diphenylcyclopropenone sensitization with weekly scalp DPC. This sample comprised whole blood, obtained in connection with sensitization to the hapten diphenylcyclopropenone (DPC). The receptors here all came from a woman aged 45-65 years with alopecia areata. Some clones in this sample may be carry-over from other donors' samples.

This clonotype appeared many times. The chain employs TRBV29-1 and TRBJ2-1; 12 bases are shared with TRBD2. The trim removed 5 bases at V and 8 bases at J, leaving 7 bases unmatched. Germline V gene sequence: CDR1 SQVTM, CDR2 ANQGSEA. This CDR3 region has 14 residues. This CDR3 reads CSVSRLAGVDEQFF. In nucleotides, the CDR3 is TGCAGCGTTTCACGACTAGCGGGGGTCGATGAGCAGTTCTTC.

The chain has TRBV19 and TRBJ1-6; D not resolved. Trimming took off 3 bases at V and 7 bases at J, with 13 bases between the two ends. Germline CDR1 reads LNHDA; CDR2 reads SQIVND (reference sequence). There are 15 residues in the CDR3. This CDR3 reads CASSIGRTGNSPLHF. The CDR3 DNA follows: TGTGCCAGTAGTATCGGGCGGACTGGCAATTCACCCCTCCACTTT.

This clonotype was observed many times. V gene TRBV19 combines with J gene TRBJ1-1, with D unclear. The CDR3 sequence is 14 residues long. Germline CDR1 and CDR2: LNHDA and SQIVND (reference sequence). The germline V and J ends were trimmed by 1 base and 0 bases, with 6 bases remaining between them. The CDR3 DNA reads TGTGCCAGTAGTATAGGCGCGGTGAACACTGAAGCTTTCTTT. Its translation is CASSIGAVNTEAFF.

This clonotype appeared a few times. This chain joins TRBV3-1 and TRBJ1-1, with 7 bases matching TRBD1. The CDR3 has 14 amino acids. Germline lookup yields CDR1 LGHDT and CDR2 YNNKEL (reference sequence). After removal of 0 bases from V and 10 bases from J, the junction contained 8 bases not matched to a gene. CDR3 sequence (DNA): TGTGCCAGCAGCCAAGAGACAGGGCGGGCTGGAGCTTTCTTT. This gives the protein CASSQETGRAGAFF.

The rearrangement uses TRBV6-1 and TRBJ1-5, with D possibly being TRBD1 (5 bases). This CDR3 is 18 amino acids long. The V end lost 6 bases, the J end lost 2 bases, and 23 bases lay between the germline ends. Germline V gene sequence: CDR1 MNHNS, CDR2 SASEGT. The CDR3 bases are TGTGCCAGCAGGTCACAGGAACCACGCCCGTGGGGCAATCAGCCCCAGCATTTT. Residues: CASRSQEPRPWGNQPQHF.